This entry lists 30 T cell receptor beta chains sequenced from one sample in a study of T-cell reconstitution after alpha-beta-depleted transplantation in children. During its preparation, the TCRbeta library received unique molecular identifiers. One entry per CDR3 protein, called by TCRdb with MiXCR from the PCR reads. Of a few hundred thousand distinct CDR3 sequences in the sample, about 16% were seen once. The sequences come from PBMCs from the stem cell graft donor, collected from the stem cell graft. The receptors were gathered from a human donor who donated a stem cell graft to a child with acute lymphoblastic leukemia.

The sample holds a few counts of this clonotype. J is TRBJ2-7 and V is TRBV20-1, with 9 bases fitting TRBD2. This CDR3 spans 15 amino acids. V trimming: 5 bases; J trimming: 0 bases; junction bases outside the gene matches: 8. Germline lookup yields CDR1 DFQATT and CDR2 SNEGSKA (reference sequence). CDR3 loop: CSAHVTSGFSYEQYF. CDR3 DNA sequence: TGCAGTGCTCATGTGACTAGCGGATTCTCCTACGAGCAGTACTTC.

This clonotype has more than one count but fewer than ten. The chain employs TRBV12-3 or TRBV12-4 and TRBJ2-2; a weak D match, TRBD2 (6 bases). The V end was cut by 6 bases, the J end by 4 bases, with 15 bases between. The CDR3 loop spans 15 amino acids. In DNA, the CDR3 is TGTGCCAGCAGCGGAGGGTATTCGGTCACCGGGGAGCTGTTTTTT. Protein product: CASSGGYSVTGELFF.

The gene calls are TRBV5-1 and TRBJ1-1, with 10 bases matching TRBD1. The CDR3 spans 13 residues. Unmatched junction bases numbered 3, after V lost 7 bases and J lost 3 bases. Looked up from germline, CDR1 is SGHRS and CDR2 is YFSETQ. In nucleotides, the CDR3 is TGCGCCAGCGGGGACAGGGGTTACACTGAAGCTTTCTTT. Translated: CASGDRGYTEAFF.

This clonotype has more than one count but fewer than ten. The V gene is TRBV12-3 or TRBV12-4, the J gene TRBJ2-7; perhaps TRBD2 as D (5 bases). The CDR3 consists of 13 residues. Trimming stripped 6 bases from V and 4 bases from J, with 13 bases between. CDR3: CASSPGGEYEQYF. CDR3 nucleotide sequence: TGTGCCAGCAGCCCCGGAGGAGAGTACGAGCAGTACTTC.

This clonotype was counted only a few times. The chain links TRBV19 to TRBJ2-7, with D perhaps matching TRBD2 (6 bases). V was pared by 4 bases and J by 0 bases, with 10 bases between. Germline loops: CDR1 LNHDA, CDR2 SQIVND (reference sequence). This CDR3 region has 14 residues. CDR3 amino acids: CASSRWEDSYEQYF. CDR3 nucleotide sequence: TGTGCCAGTAGTAGGTGGGAGGACTCCTACGAGCAGTACTTC.

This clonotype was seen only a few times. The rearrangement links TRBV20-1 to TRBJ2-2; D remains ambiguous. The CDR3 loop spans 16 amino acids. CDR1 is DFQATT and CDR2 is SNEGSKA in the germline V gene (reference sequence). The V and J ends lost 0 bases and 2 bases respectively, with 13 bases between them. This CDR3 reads CSARDLIGENTGELFF. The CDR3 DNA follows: TGCAGTGCTAGAGACCTGATTGGCGAAAACACCGGGGAGCTGTTTTTT.

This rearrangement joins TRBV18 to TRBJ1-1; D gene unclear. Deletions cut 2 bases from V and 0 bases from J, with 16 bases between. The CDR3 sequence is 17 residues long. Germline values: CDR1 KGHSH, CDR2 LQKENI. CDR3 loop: CASSPKRWPIMNTEAFF. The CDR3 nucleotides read TGTGCCAGCTCACCAAAGAGATGGCCTATAATGAACACTGAAGCTTTCTTT.

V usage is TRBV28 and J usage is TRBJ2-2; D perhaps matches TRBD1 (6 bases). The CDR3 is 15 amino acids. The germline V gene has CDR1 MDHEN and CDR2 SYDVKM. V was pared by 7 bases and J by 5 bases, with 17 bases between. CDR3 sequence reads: CASTGTGTSTGELFF. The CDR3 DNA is TGTGCCAGCACCGGAACCGGGACATCAACCGGGGAGCTGTTTTTT.

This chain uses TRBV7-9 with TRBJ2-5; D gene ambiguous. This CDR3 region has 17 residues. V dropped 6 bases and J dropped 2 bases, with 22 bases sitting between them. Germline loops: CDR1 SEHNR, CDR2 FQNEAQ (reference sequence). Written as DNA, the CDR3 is TGTGCCAGCAGTCGCCCCCTCTCTCAAACGGCACAAGAGACCCAGTACTTC. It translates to CASSRPLSQTAQETQYF.

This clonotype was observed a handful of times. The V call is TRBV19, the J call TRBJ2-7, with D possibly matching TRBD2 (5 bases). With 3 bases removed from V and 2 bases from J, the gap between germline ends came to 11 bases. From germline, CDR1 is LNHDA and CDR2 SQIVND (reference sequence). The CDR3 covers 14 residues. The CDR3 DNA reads TGTGCCAGTAGTATTGGCGGAGGACCCTACGAGCAGTACTTC. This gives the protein CASSIGGGPYEQYF.

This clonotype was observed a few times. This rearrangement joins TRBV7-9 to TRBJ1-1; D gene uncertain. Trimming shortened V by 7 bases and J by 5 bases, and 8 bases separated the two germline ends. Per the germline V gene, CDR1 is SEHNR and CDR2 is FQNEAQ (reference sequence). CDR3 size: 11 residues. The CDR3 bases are TGTGCCAGCACCCTCGCGACTGAAGCTTTCTTT. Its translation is CASTLATEAFF.

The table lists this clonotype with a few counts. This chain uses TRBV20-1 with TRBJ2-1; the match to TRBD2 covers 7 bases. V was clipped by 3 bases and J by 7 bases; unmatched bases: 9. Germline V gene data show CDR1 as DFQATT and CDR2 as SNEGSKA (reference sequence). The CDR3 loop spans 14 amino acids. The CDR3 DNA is TGCAGTGCTAGTGGACTAGGCTCCTTAAATGAGCAGTTCTTC. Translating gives CSASGLGSLNEQFF.

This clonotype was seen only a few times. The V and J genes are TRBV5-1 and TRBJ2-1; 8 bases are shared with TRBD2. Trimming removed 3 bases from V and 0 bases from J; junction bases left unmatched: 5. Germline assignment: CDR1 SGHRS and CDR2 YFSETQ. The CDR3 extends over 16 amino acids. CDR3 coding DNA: TGCGCCAGCAGCTACCTAGCGGGCAGCTCCTACAATGAGCAGTTCTTC. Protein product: CASSYLAGSSYNEQFF.

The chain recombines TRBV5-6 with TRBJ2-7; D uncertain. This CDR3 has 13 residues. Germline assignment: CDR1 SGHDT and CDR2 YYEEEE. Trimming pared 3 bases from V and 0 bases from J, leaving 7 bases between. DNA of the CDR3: TGTGCCAGCAGCTCCACAACCTCCTACGAGCAGTACTTC. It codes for CASSSTTSYEQYF.

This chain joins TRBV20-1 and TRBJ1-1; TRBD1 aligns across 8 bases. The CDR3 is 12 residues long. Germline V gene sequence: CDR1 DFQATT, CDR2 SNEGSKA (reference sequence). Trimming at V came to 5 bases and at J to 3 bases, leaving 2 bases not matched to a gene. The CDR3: CSAGQGYTEAFF. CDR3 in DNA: TGCAGTGCTGGACAGGGTTACACTGAAGCTTTCTTT.

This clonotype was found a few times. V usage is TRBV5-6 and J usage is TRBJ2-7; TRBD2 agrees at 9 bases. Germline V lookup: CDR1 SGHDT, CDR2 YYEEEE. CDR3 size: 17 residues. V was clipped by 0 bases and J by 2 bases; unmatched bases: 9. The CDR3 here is CASSLGTSGRTTYEQYF. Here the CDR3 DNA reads TGTGCCAGCAGCTTGGGTACGAGCGGGAGGACCACCTACGAGCAGTACTTC.

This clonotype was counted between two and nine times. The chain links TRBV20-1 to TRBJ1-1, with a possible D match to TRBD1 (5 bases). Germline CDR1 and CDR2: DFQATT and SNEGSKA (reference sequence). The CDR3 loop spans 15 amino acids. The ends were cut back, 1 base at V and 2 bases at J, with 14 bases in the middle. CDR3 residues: CSARVSGRGNTEAFF. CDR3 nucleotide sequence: TGCAGTGCTAGAGTTTCAGGGCGGGGAAACACTGAAGCTTTCTTT.

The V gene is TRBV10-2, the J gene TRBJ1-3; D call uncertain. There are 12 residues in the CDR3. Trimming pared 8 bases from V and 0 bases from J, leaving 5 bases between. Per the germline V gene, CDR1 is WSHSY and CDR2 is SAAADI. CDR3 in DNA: TGCGCCAGCCGGCCCTCTGGAAACACCATATATTTT. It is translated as CASRPSGNTIYF.

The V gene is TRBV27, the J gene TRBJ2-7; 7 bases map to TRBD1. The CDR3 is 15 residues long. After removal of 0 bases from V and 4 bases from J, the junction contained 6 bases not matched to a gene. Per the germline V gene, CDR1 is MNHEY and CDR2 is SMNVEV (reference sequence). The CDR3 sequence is CASSLSRGLGYEQYF. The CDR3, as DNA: TGTGCCAGCAGTTTATCGAGGGGGCTGGGATACGAGCAGTACTTC.

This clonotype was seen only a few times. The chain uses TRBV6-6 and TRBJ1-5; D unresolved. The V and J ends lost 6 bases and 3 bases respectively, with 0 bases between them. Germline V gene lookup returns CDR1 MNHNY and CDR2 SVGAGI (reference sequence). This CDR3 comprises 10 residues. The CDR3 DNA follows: TGTGCCAGCAGCAATCAGCCCCAGCATTTT. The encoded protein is CASSNQPQHF.

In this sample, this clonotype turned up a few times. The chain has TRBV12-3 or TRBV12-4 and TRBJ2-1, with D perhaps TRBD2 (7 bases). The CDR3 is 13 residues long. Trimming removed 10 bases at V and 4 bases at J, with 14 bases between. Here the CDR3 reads CATGGGGYNEQFF. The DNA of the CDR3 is TGTGCCACCGGGGGAGGGGGTTACAATGAGCAGTTCTTC.

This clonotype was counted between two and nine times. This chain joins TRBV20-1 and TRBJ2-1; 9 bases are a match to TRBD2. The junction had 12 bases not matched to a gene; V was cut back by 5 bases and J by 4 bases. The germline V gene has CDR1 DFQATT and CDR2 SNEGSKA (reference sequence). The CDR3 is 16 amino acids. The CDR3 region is CSARGNSGSGYNEQFF. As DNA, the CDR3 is TGCAGTGCTCGAGGCAATAGCGGGAGTGGGTACAATGAGCAGTTCTTC.

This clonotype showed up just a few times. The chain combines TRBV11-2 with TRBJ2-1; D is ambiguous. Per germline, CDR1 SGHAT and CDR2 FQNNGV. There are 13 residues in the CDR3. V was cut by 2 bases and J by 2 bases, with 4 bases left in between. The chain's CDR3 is CASSLIAYNEQFF. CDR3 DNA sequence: TGTGCCAGCAGCTTAATCGCCTACAATGAGCAGTTCTTC.

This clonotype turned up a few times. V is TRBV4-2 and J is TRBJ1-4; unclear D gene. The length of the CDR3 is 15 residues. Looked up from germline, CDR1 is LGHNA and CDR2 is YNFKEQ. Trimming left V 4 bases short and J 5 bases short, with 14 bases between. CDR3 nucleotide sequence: TGTGCCAGCAGCCGCCTCAGGTGGGGAAATGAAAAACTGTTTTTT. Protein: CASSRLRWGNEKLFF.

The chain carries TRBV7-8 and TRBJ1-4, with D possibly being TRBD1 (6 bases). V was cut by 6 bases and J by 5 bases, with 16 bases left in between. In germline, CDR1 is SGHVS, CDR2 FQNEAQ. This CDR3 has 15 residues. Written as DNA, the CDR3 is TGTGCCAGCAGACCAGGACAGTCAGGAAATGAAAAACTGTTTTTT. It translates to CASRPGQSGNEKLFF. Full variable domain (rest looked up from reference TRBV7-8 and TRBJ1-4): GAGVSQSPRYKVAKRGQDVALRCDPISGHVSLFWYQQALGQGPEFLTYFQNEAQLDKSGLPSDRFFAERPEGSVSTLKIQRTQQEDSAVYLCASRPGQSGNEKLFFGSGTQLSVL.

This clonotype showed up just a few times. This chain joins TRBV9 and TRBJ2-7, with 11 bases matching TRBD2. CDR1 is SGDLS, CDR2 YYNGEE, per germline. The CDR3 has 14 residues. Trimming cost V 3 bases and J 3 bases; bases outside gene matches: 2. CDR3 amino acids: CASSDGTSGYEQYF. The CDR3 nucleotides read TGTGCCAGCAGCGATGGGACTAGCGGCTACGAGCAGTACTTC.

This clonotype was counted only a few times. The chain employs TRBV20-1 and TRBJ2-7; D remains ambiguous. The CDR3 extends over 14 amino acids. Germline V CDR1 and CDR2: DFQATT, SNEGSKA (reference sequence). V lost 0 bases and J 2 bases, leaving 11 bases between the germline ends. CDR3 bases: TGCAGTGCTAGAGACACGGACCCTCCCTACGAGCAGTACTTC. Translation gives CSARDTDPPYEQYF.

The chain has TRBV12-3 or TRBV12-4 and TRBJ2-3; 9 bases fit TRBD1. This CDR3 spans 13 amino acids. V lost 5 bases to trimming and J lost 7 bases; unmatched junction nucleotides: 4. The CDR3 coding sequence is TGTGCCAGCAGTCCCGGGACAGGGAATACGCAGTATTTT. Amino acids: CASSPGTGNTQYF.

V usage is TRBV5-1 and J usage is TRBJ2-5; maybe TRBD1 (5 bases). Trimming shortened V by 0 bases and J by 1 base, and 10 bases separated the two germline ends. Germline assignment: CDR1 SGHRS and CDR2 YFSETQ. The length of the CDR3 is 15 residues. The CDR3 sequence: CASSLVAGPQETQYF. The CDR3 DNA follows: TGCGCCAGCAGCTTGGTTGCAGGGCCCCAAGAGACCCAGTACTTC. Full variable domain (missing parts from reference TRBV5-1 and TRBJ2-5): KAGVTQTPRYLIKTRGQQVTLSCSPISGHRSVSWYQQTPGQGLQFLFEYFSETQRNKGNFPGRFSGRQFSNSRSEMNVSTLELGDSALYLCASSLVAGPQETQYFGPGTRLLVL.

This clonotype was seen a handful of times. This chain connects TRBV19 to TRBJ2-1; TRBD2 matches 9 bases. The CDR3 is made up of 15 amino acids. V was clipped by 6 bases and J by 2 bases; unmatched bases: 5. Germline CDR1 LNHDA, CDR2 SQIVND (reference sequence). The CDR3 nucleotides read TGTGCCAGTAGCATTACTAGCGGGCCCTACAATGAGCAGTTCTTC. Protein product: CASSITSGPYNEQFF.